This T cell receptor (beta chain) came from a study of T cells in Graves' hyperthyroidism and ophthalmopathy. Regarding the study as a whole: Most thyroid clonotypes expanded above 0.001 appeared in blood too.

Researchers took RNA transcripts and amplified the TCR beta CDR3 regions from them. Initially, a first-round RT-PCR of the TCR CDR3 employed the HTBI primer set. TCRdb re-called the multiplex PCR reads with MiXCR, one entry per CDR3 protein. The table lists hundreds of thousands of distinct CDR3 sequences, under 20% of them singletons. The diagnoses drew upon clinical symptoms, serum thyroxine and TRAb, thyroid ultrasound and orbital computed tomography. The sample holds many counts of this clonotype. The antigen remains undetermined. V lost 1 base to trimming and J lost 2 bases; unmatched junction nucleotides: 4. The length of the CDR3 is 15 residues. Germline lookup yields CDR1 SEHNR and CDR2 FQNEAQ (reference sequence).

Sequencing was performed on blood. The chain employs TRBV7-9 and TRBJ2-5; 7 bases are shared with TRBD2. The TCR originated in a woman in her twenties or thirties with Graves' hyperthyroidism. CDR3 sequence: CASSLGTRGQETQYF. CDR3 nucleotide sequence: TGTGCCAGCAGCTTAGGGACGCGGGGGCAAGAGACCCAGTACTTC.